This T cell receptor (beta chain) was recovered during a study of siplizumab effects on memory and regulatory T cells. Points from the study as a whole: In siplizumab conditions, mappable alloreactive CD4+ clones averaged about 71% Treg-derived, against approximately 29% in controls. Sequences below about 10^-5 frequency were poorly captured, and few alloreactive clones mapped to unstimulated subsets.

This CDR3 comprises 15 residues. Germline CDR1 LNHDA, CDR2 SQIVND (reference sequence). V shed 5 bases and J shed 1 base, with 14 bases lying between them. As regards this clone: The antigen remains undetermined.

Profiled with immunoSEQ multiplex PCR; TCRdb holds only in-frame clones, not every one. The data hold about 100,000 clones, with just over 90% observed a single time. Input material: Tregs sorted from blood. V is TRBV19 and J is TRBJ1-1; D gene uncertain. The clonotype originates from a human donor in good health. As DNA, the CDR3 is TGTGCCAGTAGTCCCGGTTTGACACGGAACACTGAAGCTTTCTTT. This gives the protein CASSPGLTRNTEAFF.